This is a list of T cell receptor beta chains from one sample in a study of blood T cell repertoires in COVID-19. The data were produced by immunoSEQ multiplex PCR, yet TCRdb's version contains in-frame clones alone and is incomplete. The sample lists roughly 250,000 clones; 80% to 85% were seen once. Sequences were obtained from peripheral blood. These receptors all come from a woman in her sixties with active or convalescent COVID-19. Both conserved end residues are part of each CDR3. D genes are given only for firm matches. Size is omitted from some rows. Given values are once, few, many or a class for expanded clones.

CDR3 DNA	CDR3 protein	clone size	V gene	J gene	D gene
TGTGCCAGCAGTTACGGGCCGCCGCCGACCTACGAGCAGTACTTC	CASSYGPPPTYEQYF	-	TRBV6-2/TRBV6-3	TRBJ2-7	-
TGTGCCAGCAGCCCCAGCACAGGGACCGGGGAGCTGTTTTTT	CASSPSTGTGELFF	medium-sized	TRBV9	TRBJ2-2	-
TGCAGCGTTGAATGGACAGACAATGAGCAGTTCTTC	CSVEWTDNEQFF	-	TRBV29-1	TRBJ2-1	-
TGTGCCAGCTCACCACCGAACCAGGGGACAGATACGCAGTATTTT	CASSPPNQGTDTQYF	-	TRBV18	TRBJ2-3	-
TGTGCCAGCAGTTTATTGGGGACATCCTATGGCTACACCTTC	CASSLLGTSYGYTF	-	TRBV27	TRBJ1-2	-
TGTGCCAGCAGCTTTGACAGAGGACAGGGGAGCTATAATGAGCAGTTCTTC	CASSFDRGQGSYNEQFF	-	TRBV7-8	TRBJ2-1	TRBD1
TGTGCCAGCAGGAGGGGGCCGGCGCAGCCCCAGCATTTT	CASRRGPAQPQHF	-	TRBV2	TRBJ1-5	TRBD1
TGTGCCAGCAGTGGGGACAGGTTCACCTTGGATGGCTACACCTTC	CASSGDRFTLDGYTF	-	TRBV25-1	TRBJ1-2	TRBD1
TGCGCCAGCTCTGATGTTATAGGGGGCGCTACCACTGAAGCTTTCTTT	CASSDVIGGATTEAFF	-	TRBV4-1	TRBJ1-1	TRBD1
TGCGCCAGCAGCCAAGATGGAGGGGATGCGGGGGACTATGGCTACACCTTC	CASSQDGGDAGDYGYTF	once	TRBV4-1	TRBJ1-2	-
TGTGCCAGCATGAACAGGGGTTTCAATCAGCCCCAGCATTTT	CASMNRGFNQPQHF	-	TRBV6-5	TRBJ1-5	TRBD1
TGCGCCAGCAGCCAAGGAGGGCAGCCCTCTGCAGCTTTCTTT	CASSQGGQPSAAFF	-	TRBV4-3	TRBJ1-1	-
TGTGCCACCGCAAACGCGGACAGGGTTCAGCCCCAGCATTTT	CATANADRVQPQHF	-	TRBV15	TRBJ1-5	TRBD1
TGTGCCACCAGCGGCCGGGACACCCGAGACCTTTATAGCAATCAGCCCCAGCATTTT	CATSGRDTRDLYSNQPQHF	few	TRBV15	TRBJ1-5	-
TGCAGTGCTAGTGTGGTAGCGGAATACAATGAGCAGTTCTTC	CSASVVAEYNEQFF	-	TRBV20-1	TRBJ2-1	-
TGTGCCAGCAGCCCCGGACTAGCGGGGGCCCAAGTCTCCTACAATGAGCAGTTCTTC	CASSPGLAGAQVSYNEQFF	few	TRBV3-1/TRBV3-2	TRBJ2-1	TRBD2
TGTGCCAGCAGTTTAACAGGGCAGTATGGCTACACCTTC	CASSLTGQYGYTF	-	TRBV27	TRBJ1-2	-
TGTGCCAGCAGCTTAGTACAGAACTACGAGCAGTACTTC	CASSLVQNYEQYF	-	TRBV7-8	TRBJ2-7	-
TGTGCCACCAGTGATTTTCGGGAAGACTCTGGGGCCAACGTCCTGACTTTC	CATSDFREDSGANVLTF	-	TRBV24-1	TRBJ2-6	-
TGTGCCAGCAGTTGGAGGCGGGCTAATTCACCCCTCCACTTT	CASSWRRANSPLHF	-	TRBV7-2	TRBJ1-6	-
TGCGCCAGCAGCTTGGACGGACAGGGGGTTTACAATGAGCAGTTCTTC	CASSLDGQGVYNEQFF	-	TRBV5-1	TRBJ2-1	TRBD1
TGTGCCAGCAGCGAGGGGACTCCTCAAGGGACCCAGTACTTC	CASSEGTPQGTQYF	-	TRBV7-2	TRBJ2-5	-
TGTGCCAGCAGCCACGACAGGTCCTACGAGCAGTACTTC	CASSHDRSYEQYF	-	TRBV5-4	TRBJ2-7	-
TGTGCCAGCAGCTTGGGACAGGGTATTCGGGCTAATGAAAAACTGTTTTTT	CASSLGQGIRANEKLFF	-	TRBV5-5	TRBJ1-4	TRBD1
TGTGCCAGCAGTTTCGGCGGGGAGCTGTTTTTT	CASSFGGELFF	-	TRBV12-3/TRBV12-4	TRBJ2-2	-
TGTGCCAGCAGGTTTAGCGGGGGTGATGGCTACACCTTC	CASRFSGGDGYTF	-	TRBV12-3/TRBV12-4	TRBJ1-2	-
TGTGCCAGCTCCTTGGGGGCAGGCGGCTACACCTTC	CASSLGAGGYTF	-	TRBV9	TRBJ1-2	-
TGTGCCAGTAGTATAGGGGGGACTGGGGCCACAGATACGCAGTATTTT	CASSIGGTGATDTQYF	-	TRBV19	TRBJ2-3	-
TGTGCCAGCAGTTACTCGCCAGGGCTTCGGGACACTGAAGCTTTCTTT	CASSYSPGLRDTEAFF	-	TRBV6-5	TRBJ1-1	-
TGTGCCAGCAGGGGTGACGGGAACCGAGGCTACACCTTC	CASRGDGNRGYTF	-	TRBV6-5	TRBJ1-2	-
TGCAGCGTCAGGGGTCCAACCGGGGAGCTGTTTTTT	CSVRGPTGELFF	-	TRBV29-1	TRBJ2-2	-
TGTGCCTGGAGTGAAGACAGGGGTTCCTATAATTCACCCCTCCACTTT	CAWSEDRGSYNSPLHF	-	TRBV30	TRBJ1-6	TRBD1
TGTGCCAGCAGTTCCTGGGTCTTCCGGGGGACCAACTACGAGCAGTACTTC	CASSSWVFRGTNYEQYF	-	TRBV27	TRBJ2-7	-
TGCAGTACTGACAGCCACTATGGCTACACCTTC	CSTDSHYGYTF	few	TRBV20-1	TRBJ1-2	-
TGTGCCGCCGGGGGGGGAATCGTTAATTCACCCCTCCACTTT	CAAGGGIVNSPLHF	once	TRBV27	TRBJ1-6	-
TGTGCCAGCAGCTATAGCGGGGCCAATGAGCAGTTCTTC	CASSYSGANEQFF	few	TRBV7-3	TRBJ2-1	TRBD2
TGTGCCAGCAGTTCCGGGGAGACCCAGTACTTC	CASSSGETQYF	few	TRBV28	TRBJ2-5	-
TGTGCCAGCAGTCCTGGCCCAGGGGGTCTTAATGAAAAACTGTTTTTT	CASSPGPGGLNEKLFF	few	TRBV2	TRBJ1-4	TRBD1
TGTGCCGCTCGACAGTTTGAAGCTTTCTTT	CAARQFEAFF	-	TRBV30	TRBJ1-1	-
TGTGCCAGCAGCACCTTAGCGGGGCCAATCAATGAGCAGTTCTTC	CASSTLAGPINEQFF	-	TRBV7-6	TRBJ2-1	TRBD2
TGTGCCAGCAGAGGCCGGGACAGGGGCCTTAGCAATCAGCCCCAGCATTTT	CASRGRDRGLSNQPQHF	-	TRBV2	TRBJ1-5	TRBD1
TGCGCCAGCAGTATAGAGGGGGCCTTGCTTCAAGATACGCAGTATTTT	CASSIEGALLQDTQYF	-	TRBV10-2	TRBJ2-3	TRBD1
TGCAGCGTTGAAGGGGGACAGTTTAATGAAAAACTGTTTTTT	CSVEGGQFNEKLFF	-	TRBV29-1	TRBJ1-4	TRBD1
TGTGCCAGCGGGGGACAGAACACCGGGGAGCTGTTTTTT	CASGGQNTGELFF	-	TRBV9	TRBJ2-2	-